This entry lists 25 T cell receptor beta chains sequenced from one sample in a study of shared clonotypes between healthy human individuals. TCRdb's table, derived via immunoSEQ multiplex PCR, lists solely in-frame clones and lacks some. The sample holds 1,100,000 or so clones; about four fifths are singletons and the top ten take roughly 0.56%. The sequencing input was memory CD4+ T cells from PBMCs. Subset given: CD45RA-negative fraction. The receptor set was obtained from a man aged 18 to 30 in good health. Some clones in this sample may be carry-over from other donors' samples.

The genes are TRBV29-1 and TRBJ2-3, with 10 bases matching TRBD2. Germline assignment: CDR1 SQVTM and CDR2 ANQGSEA. CDR3 length equals 14 residues. V lost 4 bases and J lost 7; bases outside the gene matches: 8. The CDR3 protein is CSVVASGSPNTQYF. In nucleotides, the CDR3 is TGCAGCGTTGTTGCTAGCGGGAGTCCTAATACGCAGTATTTT.

The V and J genes are TRBV10-1 and TRBJ2-3, with D tentatively TRBD1 or TRBD2 (5 bases each). CDR1 is WNHNN, CDR2 SYGVQD, per germline (reference sequence). V lost 2 bases and J lost 2, with 8 bases in between. The CDR3 covers 14 residues. The CDR3 sequence: CASSERGDTDTQYF. The CDR3 nucleotides are TGCGCCAGCAGTGAGAGGGGAGACACAGATACGCAGTATTTT.

The chain has TRBV28 and TRBJ2-3; 7 bases agree with TRBD1. CDR1 is MDHEN and CDR2 is SYDVKM in the germline V gene. This CDR3 is 15 amino acids long. J was trimmed by 1 base and V by 5 bases; bases with no gene match: 6. CDR3 sequence reads: CASSQRTGGTDTQYF. In nucleotides, the CDR3 is TGTGCCAGCAGTCAACGGACAGGCGGCACAGATACGCAGTATTTT.

The chain has TRBV4-2 and TRBJ1-1, with D hard to call. V was clipped by 1 base and J by 0 bases, with 6 bases between them. The CDR3 sequence is 14 residues long. Germline V gene lookup returns CDR1 LGHNA and CDR2 YNFKEQ. CDR3 DNA sequence: TGTGCCAGCAGCCAAGCTCACTTGAACACTGAAGCTTTCTTT. Translating it yields CASSQAHLNTEAFF.

The V and J genes are TRBV28 and TRBJ2-7; D possibly matches TRBD1 or TRBD2 (7 bases each). This CDR3 is 14 amino acids long. Germline V CDR1 and CDR2: MDHEN, SYDVKM. Trimming took off 6 bases at V and 2 bases at J, with 14 bases between the two ends. Written as DNA, the CDR3 is TGTGCCAGCAGCAGGGGGGGAGCCACCTACGAGCAGTACTTC. Translated: CASSRGGATYEQYF.

V gene TRBV7-8 combines with J gene TRBJ1-2; D unresolved. The CDR3 extends over 14 amino acids. Trimming removed 2 bases from V and 6 bases from J, with 13 bases in between. Germline CDR1 and CDR2: SGHVS and FQNEAQ. In DNA, the CDR3 is TGTGCCAGCAGCTTAAAAAGGGCCGAGGATGGCTACACCTTC. Protein product: CASSLKRAEDGYTF.

This clone has only a few counts. The chain carries TRBV6-5 and TRBJ2-5; 9 nucleotides agree with TRBD1. This CDR3 is 15 amino acids long. CDR1 is MNHEY, CDR2 SVGAGI, per germline. V gave up 5 bases and J gave up 3 bases; unmatched junction bases: 7. CDR3 DNA: TGTGCCAGCAGTCCAGACAGGGGGGGTAAAGAGACCCAGTACTTC. Amino acid sequence: CASSPDRGGKETQYF.

V usage is TRBV27 and J usage is TRBJ1-5; 7 positions match TRBD1. The CDR3 runs to 15 residues. Germline V gives CDR1 MNHEY, CDR2 SMNVEV (reference sequence). J was trimmed by 5 bases and V by 6 bases; bases with no gene match: 10. This CDR3 is CASRPRQGGDQPQHF. CDR3 nucleotides: TGTGCCAGCAGGCCTAGACAGGGCGGGGATCAGCCCCAGCATTTT.

V usage is TRBV7-3 and J usage is TRBJ2-1, with D unclear. CDR1 and CDR2 from the germline V gene are SGHTA and FQGTGA. V was pared by 5 bases and J by 4 bases, with 18 bases between. The CDR3 spans 16 residues. The CDR3 loop is CASSPEVDRSYNEQFF. The CDR3 nucleotides are TGTGCCAGCAGCCCTGAAGTAGATCGGTCATACAATGAGCAGTTCTTC.

In this sample, this clone turned up a few times. The chain links TRBV5-1 to TRBJ2-2; 8 nucleotides align to TRBD1. This CDR3 contains 14 residues. With 7 bases clipped from V and 5 bases from J, the junction kept 7 bases outside the gene matches. The germline CDR1 and CDR2 sequences are SGHRS and YFSETQ. DNA for the CDR3: TGCGCCAGCTCCGCAGGGGGCCAGACCGGGGAGCTGTTTTTT. It specifies CASSAGGQTGELFF.

Notes on this clone: The sample contains more than one DNA sequence encoding this CDR3. The J gene is TRBJ2-1, the V gene TRBV5-1; D may match TRBD1 or TRBD2 (5 bases each). Germline V gene lookup returns CDR1 SGHRS and CDR2 YFSETQ. Trimming pared 0 bases from V and 6 bases from J, leaving 10 bases between. The CDR3 extends over 14 amino acids. DNA of the CDR3: TGCGCCAGCAGCTTGGGGGGACCCGGCAATGAGCAGTTCTTC. As protein: CASSLGGPGNEQFF.

This clone was observed a handful of times. The CDR3 spells CASSLVWGSNTGELFF. The CDR3 DNA sequence: TGTGCCAGCAGCTTGGTTTGGGGGTCGAACACCGGGGAGCTGTTTTTT. The chain recombines TRBV5-4 with TRBJ2-2; the D call may be TRBD1 or TRBD2 (5 bases each). The germline gives CDR1 SGHNT, CDR2 YYREEE (reference sequence). Trimming left V 0 bases short and J 0 bases short, with 9 bases between. This CDR3 is built from 16 residues.

The chain recombines TRBV11-1 with TRBJ2-7; 7 bases align to TRBD1. There are 12 residues in the CDR3. Trimming cost V 8 bases and J 3 bases; bases outside gene matches: 4. In germline, CDR1 is SGHAT, CDR2 FQDESV (reference sequence). The CDR3 loop reads CASLGQHYEQYF. CDR3 nucleotide sequence: TGTGCCAGCTTGGGACAGCACTACGAGCAGTACTTC.

Notes on this clone: This same CDR3 is encoded by further DNA sequences in the sample. The rearrangement links TRBV9 to TRBJ2-3, with 13 positions matching TRBD2. The germline V gene encodes CDR1 SGDLS and CDR2 YYNGEE. The CDR3 runs to 16 residues. The J segment lost 7 bases and the V segment lost 0 bases, leaving 5 bases of the junction unmatched. DNA for the CDR3: TGTGCCAGCAGCGTAGGGGGACTAGCGGGACTAAATACGCAGTATTTT. It translates to CASSVGGLAGLNTQYF. Complete variable domain (other parts from reference TRBV9 and TRBJ2-3): DSGVTQTPKHLITATGQRVTLRCSPRSGDLSVYWYQQSLDQGLQFLIQYYNGEERAKGNILERFSAQQFPDLHSELNLSSLELGDSALYFCASSVGGLAGLNTQYFGPGTRLTVL.

This clone was recorded a few times. The gene calls are TRBV28 and TRBJ2-3; tentatively, D is TRBD2 (6 bases). The CDR3 consists of 14 residues. Looked up from germline, CDR1 is MDHEN and CDR2 is SYDVKM. V was shortened by 4 bases and J by 7 bases, with 15 bases between the two germline ends. CDR3 nucleotides: TGTGCCAGCAGTTCGACTAGGTCAGTAAATACGCAGTATTTT. It codes for CASSSTRSVNTQYF.

The V call is TRBV7-3, the J call TRBJ2-7; 7 nucleotides agree with TRBD2. Germline CDR1 reads SGHTA; CDR2 reads FQGTGA. CDR3 length equals 13 residues. Unmatched junction bases numbered 4, after V lost 5 bases and J lost 3 bases. The CDR3: CASSPSGDYEQYF. CDR3 bases: TGTGCCAGCAGCCCCAGCGGGGACTACGAGCAGTACTTC. The full variable domain, in which reference TRBV7-3 and TRBJ2-7 provide the parts outside the CDR3, is GAGVSQTPSNKVTEKGKYVELRCDPISGHTALYWYRQSLGQGPEFLIYFQGTGAADDSGLPNDRFFAVRPEGSVSTLKIQRTERGDSAVYLCASSPSGDYEQYFGPGTRLTVT.

The V gene is TRBV7-2, the J gene TRBJ2-2, with D hard to call. This CDR3 is 16 amino acids long. Germline-derived CDR1 and CDR2 are SGHTA and FQGNSA. Trimming cost V 1 base and J 0 bases, with 9 bases left between them. CDR3 coding DNA: TGTGCCAGCAGCTTAGGTTTAGTTTCGAACACCGGGGAGCTGTTTTTT. Protein product: CASSLGLVSNTGELFF.

The gene calls are TRBV30 and TRBJ2-7, with no clear D. Per germline, CDR1 GTSNPN and CDR2 SVGIG (reference sequence). The CDR3 is 15 amino acids. Trimming pared 2 bases from V and 0 bases from J, leaving 14 bases between. Here the CDR3 DNA reads TGTGCCTGGAGTCTGGGTCGTTCCAGCTCCTACGAGCAGTACTTC. Its protein is CAWSLGRSSSYEQYF.

This chain connects TRBV9 to TRBJ2-4, with D unclear. Germline V gene data show CDR1 as SGDLS and CDR2 as YYNGEE. This CDR3 has 15 residues. Trimming removed 0 bases from V and 6 bases from J, with 13 bases in between. Here the CDR3 DNA reads TGTGCCAGCAGCGTAGCTGGAGATTCGGGAAACATTCAGTACTTC. Encoded protein: CASSVAGDSGNIQYF.

The J gene is TRBJ2-3, the V gene TRBV5-1; D is possibly TRBD1 (5 bases). Germline V lookup: CDR1 SGHRS, CDR2 YFSETQ. The CDR3 is 16 residues long. V was trimmed by 0 bases and J by 3 bases, leaving 14 bases between them. CDR3 nucleotide sequence: TGCGCCAGCAGCTTGGCCCAGGGAAGTATGACAGATACGCAGTATTTT. It is translated as CASSLAQGSMTDTQYF.

The chain is built from TRBV1 and TRBJ1-5. TRBV1 is labeled a pseudogene. The length of the CDR3 is 19 residues. In DNA, the CDR3 is TGCACCAGCAGCCAAGATTGGGACGCAGGGAAGTCTCGCAATCAGCCCCAGCATTTT. Its translation is CTSSQDWDAGKSRNQPQHF.

This clone occurred a few times. This sample includes further DNA sequences coding for the same CDR3. The chain uses TRBV7-2 and TRBJ2-5; 8 bases map to TRBD2. This CDR3 comprises 14 residues. CDR1 is SGHTA and CDR2 is FQGNSA in the germline V gene. V lost 2 bases, J lost 5 bases, and 4 bases stayed unmatched. The CDR3 DNA reads TGTGCCAGCAGCTTAAGCGGGAGCGGGGAGACCCAGTACTTC. This encodes CASSLSGSGETQYF.

The rearrangement uses TRBV6-6 and TRBJ2-7; D may be TRBD2 (6 bases). The CDR3 totals 12 residues. Germline V lookup: CDR1 MNHNY, CDR2 SVGAGI (reference sequence). V dropped 0 bases and J dropped 7 bases, with 7 bases sitting between them. CDR3 amino acids: CASSYSGGEQYF. CDR3 nucleotide sequence: TGTGCCAGCAGTTACTCTGGGGGGGAGCAGTACTTC.

Only one count was recorded for this clone. This chain joins TRBV29-1 and TRBJ2-1; TRBD2 matches 8 bases. The CDR3 is made up of 15 amino acids. Germline V CDR1 and CDR2: SQVTM, ANQGSEA. Trimming removed 3 bases from V and 5 bases from J; junction bases left unmatched: 9. DNA for the CDR3: TGCAGCGTTGATAACCCTAGCGGGTACCACAATGAGCAGTTCTTC. Amino acids: CSVDNPSGYHNEQFF.

The chain employs TRBV11-2 and TRBJ2-6; D possibly corresponds to TRBD1 (6 bases). Germline V gene lookup returns CDR1 SGHAT and CDR2 FQNNGV. There are 19 residues in the CDR3. V was trimmed by 1 base and J by 2 bases, leaving 18 bases between them. Here the CDR3 reads CASSLGAGRGKAGANVLTF. The CDR3 region has the DNA TGTGCCAGCAGCTTAGGGGCGGGCAGGGGTAAGGCTGGGGCCAACGTCCTGACTTTC.